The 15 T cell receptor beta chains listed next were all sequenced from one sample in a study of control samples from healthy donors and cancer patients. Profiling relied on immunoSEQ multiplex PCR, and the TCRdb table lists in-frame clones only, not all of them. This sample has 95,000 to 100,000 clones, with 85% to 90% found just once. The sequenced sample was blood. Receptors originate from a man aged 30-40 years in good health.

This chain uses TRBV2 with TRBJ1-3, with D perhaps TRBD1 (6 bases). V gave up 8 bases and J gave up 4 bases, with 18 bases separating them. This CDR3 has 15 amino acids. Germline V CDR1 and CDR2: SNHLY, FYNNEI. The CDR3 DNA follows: TGTGCCAGCCGGGACATGGGGTTCTCGGGAAACACCATATATTTT. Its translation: CASRDMGFSGNTIYF.

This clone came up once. Written as DNA, the CDR3 is TGTGCCAGCAGTTTGAGTTTCCAGGGCCTAAACTATGGCTACACCTTC. This codes for CASSLSFQGLNYGYTF. This chain connects TRBV27 to TRBJ1-2, with a tentative D call TRBD1 (5 bases). This CDR3 has 16 amino acids. Germline V CDR1 and CDR2: MNHEY, SMNVEV (reference sequence). Trimming cost V 3 bases and J 2 bases, with 16 bases left between them.

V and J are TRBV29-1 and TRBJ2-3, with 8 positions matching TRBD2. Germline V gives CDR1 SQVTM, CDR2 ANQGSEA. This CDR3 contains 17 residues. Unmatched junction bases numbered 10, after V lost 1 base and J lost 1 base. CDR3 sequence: CSVEGDRKRERTDTQYF. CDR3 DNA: TGCAGCGTTGAAGGGGACCGCAAGCGGGAGCGCACAGATACGCAGTATTTT.

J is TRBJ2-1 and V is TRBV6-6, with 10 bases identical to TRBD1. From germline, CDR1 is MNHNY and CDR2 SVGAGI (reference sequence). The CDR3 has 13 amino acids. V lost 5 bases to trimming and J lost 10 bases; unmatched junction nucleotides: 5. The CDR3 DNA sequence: TGTGCCAGCAGTAGGGACAGGGGATCCGAGCAGTTCTTC. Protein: CASSRDRGSEQFF.

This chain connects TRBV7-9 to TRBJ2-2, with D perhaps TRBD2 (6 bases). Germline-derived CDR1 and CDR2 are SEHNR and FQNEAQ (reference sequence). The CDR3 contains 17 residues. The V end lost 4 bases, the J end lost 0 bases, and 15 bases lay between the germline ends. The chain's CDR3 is CASSSQVGGANTGELFF. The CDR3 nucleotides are TGTGCCAGCAGCTCACAGGTCGGGGGAGCGAACACCGGGGAGCTGTTTTTT. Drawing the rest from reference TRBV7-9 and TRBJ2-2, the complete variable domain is DTGVSQNPRHKITKRGQNVTFRCDPISEHNRLYWYRQTLGQGPEFLTYFQNEAQLEKSRLLSDRFSAERPKGSFSTLEIQRTEQGDSAMYLCASSSQVGGANTGELFFGEGSRLTVL.

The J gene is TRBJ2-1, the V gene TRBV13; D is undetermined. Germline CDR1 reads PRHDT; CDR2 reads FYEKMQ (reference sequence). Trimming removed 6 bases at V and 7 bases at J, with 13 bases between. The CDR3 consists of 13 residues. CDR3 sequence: CASSFRVGNEQFF. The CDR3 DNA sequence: TGTGCCAGCAGTTTTAGAGTGGGGAATGAGCAGTTCTTC.

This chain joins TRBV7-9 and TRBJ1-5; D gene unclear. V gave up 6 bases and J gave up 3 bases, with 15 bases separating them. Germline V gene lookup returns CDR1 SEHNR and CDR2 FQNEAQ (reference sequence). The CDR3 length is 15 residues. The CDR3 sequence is CASSSAGAYNQPQHF. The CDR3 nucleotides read TGTGCCAGCAGTTCAGCCGGTGCGTACAATCAGCCCCAGCATTTT.

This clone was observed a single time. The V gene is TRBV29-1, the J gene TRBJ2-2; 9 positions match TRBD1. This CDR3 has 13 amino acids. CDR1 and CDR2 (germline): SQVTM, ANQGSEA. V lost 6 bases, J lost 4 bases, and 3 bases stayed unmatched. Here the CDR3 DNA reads TGCAGCGTACTGACAGGGGGCACCGGGGAGCTGTTTTTT. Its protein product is CSVLTGGTGELFF.

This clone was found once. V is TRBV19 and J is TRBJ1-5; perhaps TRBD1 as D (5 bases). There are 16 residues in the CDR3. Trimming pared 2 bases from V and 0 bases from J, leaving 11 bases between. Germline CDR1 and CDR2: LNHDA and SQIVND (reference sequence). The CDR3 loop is CASSIPRGVSNQPQHF. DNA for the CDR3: TGTGCCAGTAGTATACCCCGGGGCGTTAGCAATCAGCCCCAGCATTTT. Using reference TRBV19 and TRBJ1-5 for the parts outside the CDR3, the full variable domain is DGGITQSPKYLFRKEGQNVTLSCEQNLNHDAMYWYRQDPGQGLRLIYYSQIVNDFQKGDIAEGYSVSREKKESFPLTVTSAQKNPTAFYLCASSIPRGVSNQPQHFGDGTRLSIL.

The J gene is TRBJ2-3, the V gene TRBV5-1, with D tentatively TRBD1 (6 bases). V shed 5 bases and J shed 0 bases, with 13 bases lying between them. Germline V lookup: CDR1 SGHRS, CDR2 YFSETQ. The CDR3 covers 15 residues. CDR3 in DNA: TGCGCCAGCAGGTTCCGGACAGCTAGCACAGATACGCAGTATTTT. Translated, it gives CASRFRTASTDTQYF. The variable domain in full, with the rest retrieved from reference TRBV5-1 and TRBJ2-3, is KAGVTQTPRYLIKTRGQQVTLSCSPISGHRSVSWYQQTPGQGLQFLFEYFSETQRNKGNFPGRFSGRQFSNSRSEMNVSTLELGDSALYLCASRFRTASTDTQYFGPGTRLTVL.

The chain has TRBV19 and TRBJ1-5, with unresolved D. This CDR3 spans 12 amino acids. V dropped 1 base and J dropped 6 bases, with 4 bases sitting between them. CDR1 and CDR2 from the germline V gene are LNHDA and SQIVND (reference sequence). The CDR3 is CASSIATQPQHF. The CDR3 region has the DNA TGTGCCAGTAGTATAGCCACTCAGCCCCAGCATTTT.

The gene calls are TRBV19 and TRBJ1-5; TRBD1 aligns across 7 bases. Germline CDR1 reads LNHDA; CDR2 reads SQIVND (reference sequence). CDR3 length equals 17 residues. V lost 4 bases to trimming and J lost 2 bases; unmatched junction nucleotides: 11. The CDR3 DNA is TGTGCCAGTAGTACCAAATCGACAGGGAGGGGCAATCAGCCCCAGCATTTT. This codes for CASSTKSTGRGNQPQHF.

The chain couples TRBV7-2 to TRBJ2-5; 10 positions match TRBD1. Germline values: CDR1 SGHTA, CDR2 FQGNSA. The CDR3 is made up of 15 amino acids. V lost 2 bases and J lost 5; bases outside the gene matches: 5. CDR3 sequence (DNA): TGTGCCAGCAGCTTACACCGACAGGGGGCGGAGACCCAGTACTTC. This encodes CASSLHRQGAETQYF.

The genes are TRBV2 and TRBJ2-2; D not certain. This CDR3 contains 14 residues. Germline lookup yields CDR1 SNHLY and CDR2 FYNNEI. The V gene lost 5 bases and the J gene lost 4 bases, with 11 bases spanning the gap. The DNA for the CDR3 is TGTGCCAGCAGTCCGTACACGGCCACCGGGGAGCTGTTTTTT. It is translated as CASSPYTATGELFF.

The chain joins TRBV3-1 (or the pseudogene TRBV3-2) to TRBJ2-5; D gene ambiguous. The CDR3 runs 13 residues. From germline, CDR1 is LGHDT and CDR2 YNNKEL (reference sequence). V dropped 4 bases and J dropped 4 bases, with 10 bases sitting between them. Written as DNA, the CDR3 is TGTGCCAGCAGCCCTGTTTCGGGAGAGACCCAGTACTTC. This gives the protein CASSPVSGETQYF.